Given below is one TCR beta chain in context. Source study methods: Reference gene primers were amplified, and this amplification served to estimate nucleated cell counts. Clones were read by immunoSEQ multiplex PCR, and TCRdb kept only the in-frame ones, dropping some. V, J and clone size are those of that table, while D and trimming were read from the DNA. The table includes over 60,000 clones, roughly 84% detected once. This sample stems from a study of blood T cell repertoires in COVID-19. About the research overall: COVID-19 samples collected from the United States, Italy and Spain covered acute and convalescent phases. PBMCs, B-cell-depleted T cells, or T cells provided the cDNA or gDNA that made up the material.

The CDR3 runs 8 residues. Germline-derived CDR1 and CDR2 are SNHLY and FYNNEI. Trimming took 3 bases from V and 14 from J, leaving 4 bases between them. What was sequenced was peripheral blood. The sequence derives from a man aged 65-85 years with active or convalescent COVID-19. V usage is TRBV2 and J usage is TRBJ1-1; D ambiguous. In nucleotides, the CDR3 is TGTGCCAGCAGTGAGCGGTTCTTT. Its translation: CASSERFF. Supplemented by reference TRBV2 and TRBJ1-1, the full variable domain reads EPEVTQTPSHQVTQMGQEVILRCVPISNHLYFYWYRQILGQKVEFLVSFYNNEISEKSEIFDDQFSVERPDGSNFTLKIRSTKLEDSAMYFCASSERFFGQGTRLTVV.